What follows is one T cell receptor (beta chain) and its context. This clone was observed a handful of times. Its antigen is unknown. Per-nucleotide qualities are absent, and no much larger clonotype sits a single base away. Mixed lymphocyte reaction cells were cocultured at 37°C for 6 to 7 days. After responder PBMCs were labelled with CFSE and stimulator PBMCs with Violet Dye, the two populations were combined at a 1:1 ratio. Sorted unstimulated T cells, along with proliferating T cells recovered from mixed lymphocyte reactions, underwent TCRbeta CDR3 sequencing. Fresh whole blood from approximately 9 HLA-typed healthy donors was used to isolate PBMCs. For TCR sequencing, responder T cells that had proliferated and were CFSE-low were FACS-sorted once the mixed lymphocyte reaction was over. The source of the sample is a study of siplizumab effects on memory and regulatory T cells (dated by TCRdb to 2018 to 2020). A note on the overall study: Across several responder-stimulator pairs, mixed lymphocyte reactions were run as pairs, roughly 1 with siplizumab at about 1 ug/mL and roughly 1 without drug. The effect of the anti-CD2 antibody siplizumab on alloreactive T-cell subsets was examined in allogeneic mixed lymphocyte reactions constructed from human PBMCs. The study at large found these results: A naive or memory phenotype could not be assigned to roughly 80-95% of proliferating CD4+ or CD8+ clones. In reactions with siplizumab, an average of approximately 69% of mappable alloreactive CD4+ clones were Treg-derived, compared with around 30% in control reactions. Whether proliferating Tregs from siplizumab cultures actually had suppressive function was not functionally confirmed. Siplizumab significantly reduced the cumulative frequency of alloreactive sequences traceable to unstimulated CD4+ memory T cells. Compared with memory T cells, unstimulated naive T cells appeared more diverse, and naive cells seemed to make a substantial contribution to the alloresponse. Because sequences below about 10^-5 frequency were poorly captured, only a minor fraction of alloreactive clones could be mapped to unstimulated subsets.

Library preparation was by the immunoSEQ multiplex PCR assay. Each sample had roughly 100,000 TCR templates assayed by the deep sequencing platform. Genomic DNA extracted from sorted T cells was the material used for TCRbeta CDR3 sequencing. The published analysis was carried out like this. The R programming language was used for clonal analysis of the TCRbeta CDR3 data. Comparing unstimulated samples against CFSE-low samples taken after the reaction was how alloreactive CD4+ and CD8+ clones were defined. By matching sequences to the repertoires of sorted unstimulated Treg and non-Treg cells, each alloreactive CD4+ clone was assigned a regulatory or non-regulatory origin. What TCRdb holds here is the immuneACCESS table cut down to in-frame rearrangements. Part of the clones is not present; checked against another copy, under half of the missing clones reflect an unresolved V gene, and the others are unexplained. From that table come the V and J calls and clone size; the DNA was used to work out D and trimming. For this sample there are roughly 3,100 clones; 45% to 60% appear just once. About two fifths of the sample is in the top ten clones.

Material for sequencing was CFSE-low (dividing) CD8+ T cells sorted from an allogeneic mixed lymphocyte reaction. The TCR sequence derives from a human donor in good health; the cells came from an allogeneic mixed lymphocyte reaction. Some clones in this sample may be carry-over from other donors' samples.

The nucleotides are TGTGCCAGCAGTCCCTCCGCCTGGACTCCTGAGGAGGAGACCCAGTACTTC. The translation is CASSPSAWTPEEETQYF. The V gene is TRBV27 and the J gene is TRBJ2-5, with TRBD2 as a weak D call on 5 bases. The V end loses 5 bases and the J end loses 5 bases, and a stretch of 24 bases separates them. Measured from the cysteine to the phenylalanine, the CDR3 is 17 residues long. Only the CDR3 DNA stays, 51 bases, in frame from base 1. CDR1 MNHEY and CDR2 SMNVEV were looked up in the germline V gene (reference sequence).